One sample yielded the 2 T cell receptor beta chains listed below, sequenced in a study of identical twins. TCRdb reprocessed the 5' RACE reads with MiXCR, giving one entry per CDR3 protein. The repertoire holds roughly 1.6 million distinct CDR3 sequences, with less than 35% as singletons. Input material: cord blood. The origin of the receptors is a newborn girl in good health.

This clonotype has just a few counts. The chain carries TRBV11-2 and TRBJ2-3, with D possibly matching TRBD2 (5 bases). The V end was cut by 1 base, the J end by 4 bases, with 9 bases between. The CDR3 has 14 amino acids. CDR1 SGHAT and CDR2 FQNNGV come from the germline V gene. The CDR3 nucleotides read TGTGCCAGCAGCTTAGCGGGAAAGCCAGATACGCAGTATTTT. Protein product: CASSLAGKPDTQYF.

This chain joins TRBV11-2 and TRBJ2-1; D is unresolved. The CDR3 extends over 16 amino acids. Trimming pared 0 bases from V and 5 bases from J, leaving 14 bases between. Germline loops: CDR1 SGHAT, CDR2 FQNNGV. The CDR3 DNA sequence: TGTGCCAGCAGCTTAGATATGCCAAACCCCGACAATGAGCAGTTCTTC. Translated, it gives CASSLDMPNPDNEQFF. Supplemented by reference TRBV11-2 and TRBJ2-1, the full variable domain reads EAGVAQSPRYKIIEKRQSVAFWCNPISGHATLYWYQQILGQGPKLLIQFQNNGVVDDSQLPKDRFSAERLKGVDSTLKIQPAKLEDSAVYLCASSLDMPNPDNEQFFGPGTRLTVL.